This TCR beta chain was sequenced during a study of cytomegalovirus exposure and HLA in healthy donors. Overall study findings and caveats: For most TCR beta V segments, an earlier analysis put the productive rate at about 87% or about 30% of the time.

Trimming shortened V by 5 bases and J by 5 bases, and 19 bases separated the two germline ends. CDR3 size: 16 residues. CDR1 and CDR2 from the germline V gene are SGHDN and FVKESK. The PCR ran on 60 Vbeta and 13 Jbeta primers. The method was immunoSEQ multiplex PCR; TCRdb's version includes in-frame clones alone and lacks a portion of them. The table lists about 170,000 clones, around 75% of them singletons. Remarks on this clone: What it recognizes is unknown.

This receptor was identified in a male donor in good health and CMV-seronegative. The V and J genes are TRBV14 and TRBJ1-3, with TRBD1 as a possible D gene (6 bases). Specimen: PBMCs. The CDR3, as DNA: TGTGCCAGCAGCTACTCAGCCGGGACAAGGAGAAACACCATATATTTT. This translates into CASSYSAGTRRNTIYF. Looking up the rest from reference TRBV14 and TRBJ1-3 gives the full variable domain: EAGVTQFPSHSVIEKGQTVTLRCDPISGHDNLYWYRRVMGKEIKFLLHFVKESKQDESGMPNNRFLAERTGGTYSTLKVQPAELEDSGVYFCASSYSAGTRRNTIYFGEGSWLTVV.